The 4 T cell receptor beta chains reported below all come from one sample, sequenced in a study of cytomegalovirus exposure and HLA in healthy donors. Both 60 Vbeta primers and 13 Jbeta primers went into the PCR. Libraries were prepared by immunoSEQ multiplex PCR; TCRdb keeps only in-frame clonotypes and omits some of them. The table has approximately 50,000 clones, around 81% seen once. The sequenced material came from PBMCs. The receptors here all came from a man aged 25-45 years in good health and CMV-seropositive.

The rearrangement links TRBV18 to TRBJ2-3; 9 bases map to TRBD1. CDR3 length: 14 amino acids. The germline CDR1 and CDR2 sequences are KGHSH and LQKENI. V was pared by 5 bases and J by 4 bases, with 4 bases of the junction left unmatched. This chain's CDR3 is CASSGDRAADTQYF. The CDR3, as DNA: TGTGCCAGCTCAGGGGACAGGGCGGCAGATACGCAGTATTTT.

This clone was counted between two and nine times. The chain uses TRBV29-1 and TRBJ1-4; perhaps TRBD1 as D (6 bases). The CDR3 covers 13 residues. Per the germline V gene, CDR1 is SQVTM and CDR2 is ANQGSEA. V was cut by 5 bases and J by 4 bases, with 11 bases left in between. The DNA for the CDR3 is TGCAGCGTTCTAACAGGGTTTAATGAAAAACTGTTTTTT. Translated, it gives CSVLTGFNEKLFF. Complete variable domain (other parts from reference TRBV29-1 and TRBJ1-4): SAVISQKPSRDICQRGTSLTIQCQVDSQVTMMFWYRQQPGQSLTLIATANQGSEATYESGFVIDKFPISRPNLTFSTLTVSNMSPEDSSIYLCSVLTGFNEKLFFGSGTQLSVL.

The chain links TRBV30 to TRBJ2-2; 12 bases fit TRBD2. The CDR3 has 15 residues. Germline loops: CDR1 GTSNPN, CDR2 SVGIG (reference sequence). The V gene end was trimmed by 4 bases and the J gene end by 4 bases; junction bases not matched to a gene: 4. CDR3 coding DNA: TGTGCCTGGACTAGCGGGGGGGCCGCCACCGGGGAGCTGTTTTTT. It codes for CAWTSGGAATGELFF.

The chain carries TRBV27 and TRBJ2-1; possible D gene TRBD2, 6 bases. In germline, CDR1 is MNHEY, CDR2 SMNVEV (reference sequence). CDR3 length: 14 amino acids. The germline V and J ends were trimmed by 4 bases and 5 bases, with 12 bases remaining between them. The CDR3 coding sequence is TGTGCCAGCAGTTACGCGGGATATAACAATGAGCAGTTCTTC. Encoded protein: CASSYAGYNNEQFF.